Listed below are T cell receptor beta chains from one sample, sequenced in a study of cutaneous CD30+ T cell lymphoproliferative disorder and hepatitis E. Libraries were prepared by immunoSEQ multiplex PCR; TCRdb keeps only in-frame clonotypes and omits some of them. The table lists 7,000 to 9,500 clones, about two thirds of them singletons. The specimen was blood. The receptors stem from a human donor with a cutaneous T cell lymphoproliferative disorder associated with hepatitis E virus. CDR3s leave out the opening cysteine and the closing phenylalanine or tryptophan. A clone size is listed for some rows: how often the clone was seen (once, few, many), or a class if it is expanded.

CDR3aa	abundance	v_gene	j_gene
ASSLGQGLDGYT	NA	TRBV5-1	TRBJ1-2
AASLFTSPLH	NA	TRBV30	TRBJ1-6
ASSDMTGFLS	few	TRBV7-6	TRBJ2-7
ASSLGGKHEQY	NA	TRBV7-2	TRBJ2-7
ASSKRRHSGNTIY	NA	TRBV19	TRBJ1-3
ASNLQDGTEAF	NA	TRBV7-2	TRBJ1-1
ASSSDRVGYEQY	NA	TRBV5-1	TRBJ2-7
ASAGITGELF	few	TRBV7-9	TRBJ2-2
ASSLAEVSYNEQF	NA	TRBV5-5	TRBJ2-1
ASSQGLAGGYEQY	NA	TRBV4-3	TRBJ2-7
ASGPGQGGHEQY	NA	TRBV12-5	TRBJ2-7
ASSVGAKGTYEQY	NA	TRBV9	TRBJ2-7
ASSVDVGRTQY	NA	TRBV9	TRBJ2-5
AWSRPRTFPPLNTEAF	NA	TRBV30	TRBJ1-1
ASSPPAFTETQY	NA	TRBV7-9	TRBJ2-5
ASSDISSGEQY	few	TRBV19	TRBJ2-7
ASSQGSRETQY	NA	TRBV14	TRBJ2-5
ASSQGGSTGELF	NA	TRBV4-3	TRBJ2-2
ASSLWDRSYEQY	once	TRBV7-8	TRBJ2-7
ASRTGTSNQPQH	few	TRBV6-1	TRBJ1-5
AWSVTGTEAF	few	TRBV30	TRBJ1-1
ASSLISQYEQY	NA	TRBV5-8	TRBJ2-7
ASSIEGTSSYEQY	few	TRBV19	TRBJ2-7
ASNRGNIQY	NA	TRBV6-5	TRBJ2-4
ASSADRGQV	NA	TRBV6-1	TRBJ2-1
ASSLGREQY	NA	TRBV19	TRBJ2-7
ASSSLSVSGGTSDAGELF	NA	TRBV5-1	TRBJ2-2
ASSPRDRNEKLF	NA	TRBV4-3	TRBJ1-4
ASSERGGSQPQH	few	TRBV6-1	TRBJ1-5
ASSQDQPAGVTDTQY	NA	TRBV4-2	TRBJ2-3
ASSLLGRVGTGELF	NA	TRBV28	TRBJ2-2
ASSQSRQGGNNEQF	NA	TRBV4-1	TRBJ2-1
ATSRGTGDYNEQF	NA	TRBV15	TRBJ2-1
ASLVGASYNEQF	NA	TRBV2	TRBJ2-1
ASSQDHSTLNYGYT	NA	TRBV4-3	TRBJ1-2
ASSLGGARTDTQY	NA	TRBV11-2	TRBJ2-3
ASSDKQGTTYEQY	NA	TRBV7-2	TRBJ2-7
AWSRMDSNQPQH	NA	TRBV30	TRBJ1-5
ASSQHNRDPTGELF	NA	TRBV4-1	TRBJ2-2
ASSAPARVVTDTQY	NA	TRBV28	TRBJ2-3
ASSKGRTGGTDTQY	NA	TRBV7-9	TRBJ2-3
ASSSIQGARTGTYGYT	NA	TRBV7-2	TRBJ1-2
ASCLGPGNTEAF	NA	TRBV28	TRBJ1-1
ASGARSNTGELF	NA	TRBV6-5	TRBJ2-2
ASSLDGTSGRAGELF	NA	TRBV7-2	TRBJ2-2
AISDSGTSGLYTDTQY	NA	TRBV10-3	TRBJ2-3
ASSIGRVEQGGEQY	NA	TRBV19	TRBJ2-7
ASSQLTGASPGELF	NA	TRBV4-1	TRBJ2-2
ASSQEAGLPYEQY	NA	TRBV4-2	TRBJ2-7
ASSFSYNEQF	few	TRBV27	TRBJ2-1
SVVRDTGTDTQY	NA	TRBV29-1	TRBJ2-3
ASSSSGNHNEQF	NA	TRBV11-2	TRBJ2-1
AWKNTDTNYGYT	few	TRBV30	TRBJ1-2
ATSRGPATNEKLF	NA	TRBV15	TRBJ1-4
ASSQEAPGPYEQY	few	TRBV4-3	TRBJ2-7